Sequencing of this T cell receptor beta chain was carried out in a study of shared clonotypes between healthy human individuals. Positively selected for CCR7, the CD45RO-negative cells used as naive CD8 cells excluded terminally differentiated effector memory CD45RA+ cells. Germline V gives CDR1 MNHEY, CDR2 SVGAGI. The CDR3 is 15 amino acids. V shed 2 bases, J shed 5 bases, and the junction held 8 bases outside the gene matches. Clones were sequenced by immunoSEQ multiplex PCR, and TCRdb holds only the in-frame ones, with some missing. This table holds millions of clones, about 95% found once. The sample comprised naive CD8+ T cells sorted from blood. The receptor was isolated from a man between 18 and 29 years old in good health. The genes are TRBV6-5 and TRBJ2-7, with 8 bases identical to TRBD1. Written as DNA, the CDR3 is TGTGCCAGCAGTTACACAATGGGACAGGAAAACGAGCAGTACTTC. Amino acids: CASSYTMGQENEQYF.